This TCR beta chain was recorded in a study of blood T cell repertoires in COVID-19. As for the study in general: In each case, the material was cDNA or gDNA derived from T cells, B-cell-depleted T cells, or PBMCs.

Authors' analysis steps: Reference gene primer amplification yielded estimated nucleated cell counts. Assay used: immunoSEQ multiplex PCR; TCRdb lists only in-frame clones, some missing. V and J calls and clone size are given by that table; D and trimming were obtained from the DNA. This sample has about 320,000 clones; over 80% occur once, and the top ten carry approximately 9%. The CDR3 extends over 14 amino acids. Germline V gives CDR1 LGHNA, CDR2 YSLEER. V lost 1 base, J lost 2 bases, and 2 bases stayed unmatched. Allocation to cohorts depended on clinical history reported by the participants. The V gene is TRBV4-3, the J gene TRBJ2-7; 7 positions match TRBD1. Sample: PBMCs or T cells enriched from blood (not recorded which). The TCR originated in a young woman who had recovered from COVID-19. The CDR3 nucleotides are TGCGCCAGCAGCCAAGGGACAGGACCCTACGAGCAGTACTTC. Protein: CASSQGTGPYEQYF.